This TCR beta chain was sequenced during a study of cytomegalovirus exposure and HLA in healthy donors. Per the germline V gene, CDR1 is LNHDA and CDR2 is SQIVND (reference sequence). The CDR3 covers 15 residues. The germline V and J ends were trimmed by 9 bases and 0 bases, with 15 bases remaining between them. Study observations and caveats: Reported findings show TCR beta sequences accurately forecast HLA-A and HLA-B alleles in most subjects. The later analysis indicated that the majority of CMV-associated TCR beta chains appeared HLA-restricted.

Note on this clone: Its antigen is currently unknown.

Primers included in the PCR were 60 Vbeta and 13 Jbeta primers. Original processing methods: An analysis performed later counted 75 million to 80 million unique TCR beta chains (around 10 million of them shared). Measured with immunoSEQ multiplex PCR; TCRdb has only the in-frame clones, and not every one. That table furnishes V, J and clone size, whereas the DNA furnished D and trimming. Counted here are over 110,000 clones, about 85% occurring once; the ten biggest clones make up approximately 3%. Sequences were obtained from PBMCs. The TCR comes from a female donor in good health and CMV-seronegative. The chain joins TRBV19 to TRBJ1-3, with a tentative D call TRBD1 (6 bases). The CDR3 DNA follows: TGTGCCAGCAGGTTATTGGACAGCTCTGGAAACACCATATATTTT. Translated, it gives CASRLLDSSGNTIYF.